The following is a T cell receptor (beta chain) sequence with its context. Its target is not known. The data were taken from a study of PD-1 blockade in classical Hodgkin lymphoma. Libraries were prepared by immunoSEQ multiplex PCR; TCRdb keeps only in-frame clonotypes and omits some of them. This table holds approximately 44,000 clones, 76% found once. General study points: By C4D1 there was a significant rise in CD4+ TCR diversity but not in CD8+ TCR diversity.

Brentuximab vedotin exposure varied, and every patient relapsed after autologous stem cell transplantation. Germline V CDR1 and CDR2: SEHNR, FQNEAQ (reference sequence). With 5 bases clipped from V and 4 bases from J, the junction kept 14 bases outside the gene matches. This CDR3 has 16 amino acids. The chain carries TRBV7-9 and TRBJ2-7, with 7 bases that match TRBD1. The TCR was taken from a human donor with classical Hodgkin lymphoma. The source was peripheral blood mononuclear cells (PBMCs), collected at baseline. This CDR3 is CASSKSGQAPFYEQYF. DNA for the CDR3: TGTGCCAGCAGCAAAAGCGGACAGGCCCCGTTTTACGAGCAGTACTTC.